The clone carrying this T cell receptor (beta chain) was seen only a few times. The sample originates from a study of blood T cell repertoires in COVID-19. Sequencing used immunoSEQ multiplex PCR; TCRdb keeps in-frame clones, though not all of them. The table lists 200,000 to 250,000 clones, 85% to 90% of them singletons. The V gene's germline CDR1 is MNHEY and CDR2 SMNVEV (reference sequence). The V gene end was trimmed by 5 bases and the J gene end by 4 bases; junction bases not matched to a gene: 5. The CDR3 has 14 residues. Cohorts were based on clinical histories the participants reported. This chain connects TRBV27 to TRBJ1-5; 7 nucleotides match TRBD1. The source is a man aged 45-65 years who had been exposed to COVID-19. The source material was PBMCs or T cells enriched from blood (not recorded which). This chain's CDR3 is CASSRGQLNQPQHF. DNA of the CDR3: TGTGCCAGCAGTAGGGGACAGTTGAATCAGCCCCAGCATTTT.